The entry below gives a single T cell receptor (beta chain) sequence along with its context. This sample is part of a study of blood T cells in healthy people across ages. It was with a sample-barcoded 5' primer and a J-beta primer mix that a second PCR of about 6 to 12 cycles was run. Each TCR beta cDNA got a 12-nucleotide random molecular identifier. One entry per CDR3 protein, called by TCRdb with MiXCR from the 5' RACE reads. The data hold about 840,000 distinct CDR3 sequences, with around 29% observed a single time. V was cut by 7 bases and J by 1 base, with 8 bases left in between. Germline V gene data show CDR1 as MNHEY and CDR2 as SMNVEV (reference sequence). The CDR3 covers 12 residues. This same sample was also part of a study on T cells of mothers and their children. As that report states: The sample comes from fewer than ten healthy Caucasian donors: mothers and children.

This sequence originates from a woman aged 40 to 50 in good health. The sample was blood. This chain connects TRBV27 to TRBJ2-7; D gene uncertain. The CDR3 DNA reads TGTGCCAGCACCGGACCTTCCTACGAGCAGTACTTC. Residues: CASTGPSYEQYF.